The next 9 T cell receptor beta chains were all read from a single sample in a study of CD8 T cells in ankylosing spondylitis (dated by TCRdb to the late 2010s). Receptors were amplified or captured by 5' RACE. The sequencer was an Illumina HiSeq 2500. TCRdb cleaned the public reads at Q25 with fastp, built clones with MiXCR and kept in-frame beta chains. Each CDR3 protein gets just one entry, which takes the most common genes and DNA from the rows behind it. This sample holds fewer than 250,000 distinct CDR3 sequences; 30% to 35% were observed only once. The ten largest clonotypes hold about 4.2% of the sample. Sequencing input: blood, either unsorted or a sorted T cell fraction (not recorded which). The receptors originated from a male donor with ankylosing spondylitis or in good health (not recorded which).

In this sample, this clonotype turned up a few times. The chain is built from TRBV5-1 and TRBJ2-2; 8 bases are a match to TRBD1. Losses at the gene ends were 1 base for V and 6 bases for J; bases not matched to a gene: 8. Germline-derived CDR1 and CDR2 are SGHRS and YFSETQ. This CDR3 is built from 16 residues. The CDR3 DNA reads TGCGCCAGCAGCTTGCCCTCGGCCAGGGGGCCCGGGGAGCTGTTTTTT. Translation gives CASSLPSARGPGELFF.

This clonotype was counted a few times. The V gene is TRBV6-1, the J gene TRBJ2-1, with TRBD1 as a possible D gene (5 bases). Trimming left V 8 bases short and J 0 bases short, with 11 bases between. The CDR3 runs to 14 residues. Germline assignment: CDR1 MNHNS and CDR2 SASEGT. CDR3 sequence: CASADSVSYNEQFF. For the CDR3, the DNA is TGTGCCAGCGCCGACAGTGTCTCCTACAATGAGCAGTTCTTC.

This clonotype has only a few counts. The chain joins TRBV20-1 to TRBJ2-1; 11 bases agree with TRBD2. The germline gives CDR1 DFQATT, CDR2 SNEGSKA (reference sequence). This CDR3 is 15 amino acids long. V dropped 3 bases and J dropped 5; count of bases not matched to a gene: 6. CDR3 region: CSARETSGANNEQFF. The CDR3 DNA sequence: TGCAGTGCTAGGGAGACTAGCGGGGCAAACAATGAGCAGTTCTTC.

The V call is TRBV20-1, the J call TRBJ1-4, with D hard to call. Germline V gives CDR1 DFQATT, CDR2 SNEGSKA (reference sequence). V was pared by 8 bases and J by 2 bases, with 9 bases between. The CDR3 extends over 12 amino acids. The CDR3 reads CSIGPTNEKLFF. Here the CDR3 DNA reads TGCAGTATAGGGCCGACTAATGAAAAACTGTTTTTT.

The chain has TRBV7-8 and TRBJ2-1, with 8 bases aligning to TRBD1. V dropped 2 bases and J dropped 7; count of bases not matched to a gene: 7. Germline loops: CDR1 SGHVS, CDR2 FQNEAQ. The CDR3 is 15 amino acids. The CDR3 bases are TGTGCCAGCAGCTTACAGGGGGCGGTGGTGAATGAGCAGTTCTTC. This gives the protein CASSLQGAVVNEQFF.

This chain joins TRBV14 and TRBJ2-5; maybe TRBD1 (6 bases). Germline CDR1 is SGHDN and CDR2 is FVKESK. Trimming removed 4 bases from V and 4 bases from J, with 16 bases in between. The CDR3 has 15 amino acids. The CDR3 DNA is TGTGCCAGCAGCCGGCCCAGGGGTGGAAGAGAGACCCAGTACTTC. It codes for CASSRPRGGRETQYF.

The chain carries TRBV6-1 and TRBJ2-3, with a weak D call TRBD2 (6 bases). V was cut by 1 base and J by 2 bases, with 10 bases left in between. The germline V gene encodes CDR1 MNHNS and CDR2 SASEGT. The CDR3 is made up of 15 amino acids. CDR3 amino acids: CASSEGLAHTDTQYF. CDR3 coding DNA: TGTGCCAGCAGTGAAGGGCTAGCGCACACAGATACGCAGTATTTT.

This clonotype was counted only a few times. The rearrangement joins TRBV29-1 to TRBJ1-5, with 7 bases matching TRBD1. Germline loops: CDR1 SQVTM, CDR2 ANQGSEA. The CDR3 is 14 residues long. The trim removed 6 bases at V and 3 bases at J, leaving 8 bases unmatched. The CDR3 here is CSVTLTGPNQPQHF. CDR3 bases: TGCAGCGTGACATTGACAGGGCCCAATCAGCCCCAGCATTTT.

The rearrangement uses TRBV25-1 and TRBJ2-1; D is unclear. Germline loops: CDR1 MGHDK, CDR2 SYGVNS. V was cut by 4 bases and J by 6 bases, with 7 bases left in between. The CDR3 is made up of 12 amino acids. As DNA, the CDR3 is TGTGCCAGCAGTGCCCGTAGCAATGAGCAGTTCTTC. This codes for CASSARSNEQFF.